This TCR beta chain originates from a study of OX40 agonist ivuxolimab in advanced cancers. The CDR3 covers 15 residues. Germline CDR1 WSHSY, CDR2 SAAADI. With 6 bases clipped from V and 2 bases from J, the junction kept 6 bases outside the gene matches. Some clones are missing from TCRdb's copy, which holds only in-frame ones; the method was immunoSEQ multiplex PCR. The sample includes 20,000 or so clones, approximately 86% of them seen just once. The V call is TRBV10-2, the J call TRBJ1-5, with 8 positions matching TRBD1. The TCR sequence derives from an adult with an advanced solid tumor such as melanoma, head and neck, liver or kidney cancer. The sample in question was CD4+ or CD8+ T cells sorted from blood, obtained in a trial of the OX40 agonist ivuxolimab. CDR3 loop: CASRTGGQGNQPQHF. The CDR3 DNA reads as TGCGCCAGCAGAACAGGGGGTCAGGGCAATCAGCCCCAGCATTTT.